The subject of this entry is one TCR beta chain. Its antigen is not yet known. No much larger clone is present one base from it, and per-base qualities are unavailable. The data stem from a study of control samples from healthy donors and cancer patients (dated by TCRdb to 2020 to 2021). The germline V gene supplies CDR1 MNHEY and CDR2 SVGAGI. The CDR3 covers 15 residues, taking in both the cysteine and the phenylalanine. The kept DNA is CDR3 alone, 45 bases in frame from the first base. V was cut back by 5 bases and J by 4 bases, leaving a gap of 15 bases between them. The library was built by means of the immunoSEQ multiplex PCR assay. Not all clones reach the TCRdb copy of this immuneACCESS table, which keeps in-frame sequences only. Checked studies attribute under half of the gap to unresolved V genes and leave the rest unexplained. Present in this sample are about 160,000 clones, around 94% of which were seen just once. The ten largest clones represent about 14% of the sample.

The TCR comes from a man in his fifties or sixties with colorectal cancer. Sequencing used PBMCs. The rearranged segments are TRBV6-5 and TRBJ2-1, with TRBD2 as a weak D call on 5 bases. The CDR3 loop reads CASSTGNHLYNEQFF. The DNA is TGTGCCAGCAGTACCGGGAACCACCTTTACAATGAGCAGTTCTTC.